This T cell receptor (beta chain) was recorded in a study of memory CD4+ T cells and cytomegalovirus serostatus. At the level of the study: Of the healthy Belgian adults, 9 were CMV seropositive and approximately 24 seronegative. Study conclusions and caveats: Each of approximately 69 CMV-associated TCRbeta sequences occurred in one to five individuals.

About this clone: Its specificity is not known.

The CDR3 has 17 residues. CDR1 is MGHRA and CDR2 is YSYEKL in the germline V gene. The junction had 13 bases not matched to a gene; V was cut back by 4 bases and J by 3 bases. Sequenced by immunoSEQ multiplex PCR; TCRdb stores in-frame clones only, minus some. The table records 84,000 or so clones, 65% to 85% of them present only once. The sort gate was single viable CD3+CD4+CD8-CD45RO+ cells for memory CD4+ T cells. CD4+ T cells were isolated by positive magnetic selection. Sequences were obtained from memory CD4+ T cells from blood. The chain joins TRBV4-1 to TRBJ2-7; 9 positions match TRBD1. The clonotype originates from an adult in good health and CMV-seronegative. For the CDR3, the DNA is TGCGCCAGCAGCCCGTCGACACCGGGACAGGGTGTCTACGAGCAGTACTTC. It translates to CASSPSTPGQGVYEQYF.